The 9 T cell receptor beta chains presented below share a single source sample, sequenced in a study of blood T cell repertoires in COVID-19. TCRdb's table, derived via immunoSEQ multiplex PCR, lists solely in-frame clones and lacks some. The data contain about 130,000 clones, approximately 85% of them singletons. Sequencing was carried out using peripheral blood. These receptor sequences come from a human donor in a cohort sampled during active COVID-19.

The genes are TRBV19 and TRBJ1-3, with D perhaps TRBD1 (5 bases). The CDR3 is made up of 14 amino acids. Germline CDR1 LNHDA, CDR2 SQIVND (reference sequence). The germline V and J ends were trimmed by 7 bases and 0 bases, with 10 bases remaining between them. CDR3 sequence (DNA): TGTGCCAGTATAGGGGTTAGCTCTGGAAACACCATATATTTT. Translated: CASIGVSSGNTIYF.

The chain recombines TRBV13 with TRBJ2-3; no clear D gene. Trimming removed 3 bases from V and 6 bases from J, with 7 bases in between. The CDR3 consists of 12 residues. CDR1 is PRHDT and CDR2 is FYEKMQ in the germline V gene (reference sequence). The CDR3 loop is CASSFDGDTQYF. The CDR3 nucleotides are TGTGCCAGCAGCTTCGACGGGGATACGCAGTATTTT.

This clone was seen a single time. The V and J genes are TRBV10-1 and TRBJ2-1; D not resolved. With 6 bases removed from V and 5 bases from J, the gap between germline ends came to 17 bases. Germline CDR1 and CDR2: WNHNN and SYGVQD (reference sequence). The CDR3 runs 15 residues. The CDR3 loop is CASSAYRFENNEQFF. The CDR3 nucleotides are TGCGCCAGCAGCGCCTACAGATTTGAAAACAATGAGCAGTTCTTC.

The chain is built from TRBV5-6 and TRBJ1-5; D remains unclear. Between the trimmed V and J ends, which lost 4 bases and 1 base, there was a span of 12 bases. The CDR3 contains 15 residues. Germline-derived CDR1 and CDR2 are SGHDT and YYEEEE. The CDR3 spells CASSQKWWSNQPQHF. CDR3 sequence (DNA): TGTGCCAGCAGCCAGAAGTGGTGGAGCAATCAGCCCCAGCATTTT.

This chain uses TRBV5-8 with TRBJ1-2, with D possibly being TRBD1 (6 bases). CDR1 and CDR2 from the germline V gene are SGHTS and YDEGEE. The CDR3 is 13 residues long. Trimming shortened V by 2 bases and J by 7 bases, and 12 bases separated the two germline ends. The CDR3 nucleotides are TGTGCCAGCAGCTTAGCAGGGGAAATTGGCTACACCTTC. Protein sequence: CASSLAGEIGYTF. Filled out from reference TRBV5-8 and TRBJ1-2, the complete variable domain reads EAGVTQSPTHLIKTRGQQATLRCSPISGHTSVYWYQQALGLGLQFLLWYDEGEERNRGNFPPRFSGRQFPNYSSELNVNALELEDSALYLCASSLAGEIGYTFGSGTRLTVV.

The chain employs TRBV5-1 and TRBJ1-1; no definite D call. Germline V gene lookup returns CDR1 SGHRS and CDR2 YFSETQ. V was shortened by 0 bases and J by 7 bases, with 7 bases between the two germline ends. The CDR3 spans 12 residues. The CDR3 loop is CASSLVAGEAFF. The CDR3 DNA sequence: TGCGCCAGCAGCTTGGTGGCGGGTGAAGCTTTCTTT.

The chain employs TRBV6-4 and TRBJ1-1; no definite D call. This CDR3 has 14 residues. CDR1 is MRHNA, CDR2 SNTAGT, per germline. Trimming took off 4 bases at V and 0 bases at J, with 9 bases between the two ends. In nucleotides, the CDR3 is TGTGCCAGCAGTGCGACTGGCTTGAACACTGAAGCTTTCTTT. As protein: CASSATGLNTEAFF.

This sequence joins TRBV6-5 and TRBJ2-7, with 8 bases identical to TRBD1. Germline V CDR1 and CDR2: MNHEY, SVGAGI. V gave up 6 bases and J gave up 5 bases; unmatched junction bases: 9. This CDR3 has 14 amino acids. The CDR3 nucleotides are TGTGCCAGCAGCTCAAGGACAGGGATGGACGAGCAGTACTTC. Its protein product is CASSSRTGMDEQYF.

This clone was observed a handful of times. This chain links TRBV27 with TRBJ1-5; 9 bases align to TRBD1. The germline V gene has CDR1 MNHEY and CDR2 SMNVEV (reference sequence). V trimming: 7 bases; J trimming: 2 bases; junction bases outside the gene matches: 3. The CDR3 totals 14 residues. The CDR3 sequence: CASTRTGGNQPQHF. CDR3 DNA: TGTGCCAGCACCAGGACAGGGGGCAATCAGCCCCAGCATTTT.